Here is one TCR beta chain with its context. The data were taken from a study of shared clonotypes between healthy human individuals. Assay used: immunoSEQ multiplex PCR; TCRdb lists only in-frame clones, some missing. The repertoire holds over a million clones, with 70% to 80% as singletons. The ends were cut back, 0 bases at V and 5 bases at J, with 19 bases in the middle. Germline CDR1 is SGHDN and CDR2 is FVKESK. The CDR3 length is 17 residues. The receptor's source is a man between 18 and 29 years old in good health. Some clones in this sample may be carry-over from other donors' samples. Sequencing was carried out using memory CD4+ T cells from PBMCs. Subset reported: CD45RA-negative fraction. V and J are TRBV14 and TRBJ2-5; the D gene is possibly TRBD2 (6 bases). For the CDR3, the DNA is TGTGCCAGCAGCCAAGATGAGACCGGGGGATTTCAGGAGACCCAGTACTTC. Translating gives CASSQDETGGFQETQYF.